The next 21 T cell receptor beta chains were all read from a single sample in a study of T cells in Graves' hyperthyroidism and ophthalmopathy. Authors of the study amplified TCR beta CDR3 regions from RNA transcripts. Researchers ran a first-round RT-PCR on the TCR CDR3 using the HTBI primer set. MiXCR, applied by TCRdb to the multiplex PCR reads, yields one record per CDR3 protein. The table has about 770,000 distinct CDR3 sequences, under 20% seen once. The specimen sequenced was blood. The receptors come from a woman between 45 and 65 years old with Graves' hyperthyroidism that later progressed to Graves' ophthalmopathy.

The table lists this clonotype with many counts. The chain is built from TRBV2 and TRBJ2-5, with TRBD1 identical over 8 bases. Germline V lookup: CDR1 SNHLY, CDR2 FYNNEI. The J segment lost 5 bases and the V segment lost 11 bases, leaving 10 bases of the junction unmatched. The CDR3 has 13 residues. CDR3 bases: TGTGCCCACGTGGGACAGGCAGTGGAGACCCAGTACTTC. Its protein is CAHVGQAVETQYF.

This clonotype came up a few times. This chain uses TRBV15 with TRBJ1-6; 11 nucleotides line up with TRBD1. The V gene's germline CDR1 is LNHNV and CDR2 YYDKDF (reference sequence). V shed 0 bases and J 9 bases; nucleotides not matched to a gene: 7. The CDR3 has 17 residues. CDR3 region: CATSREGTGGAISPLHF. The CDR3 bases are TGTGCCACCAGCAGAGAGGGGACAGGGGGGGCCATTTCACCCCTCCACTTT.

V and J are TRBV6-1 and TRBJ1-2, with unresolved D. The CDR3 consists of 13 residues. Germline V gives CDR1 MNHNS, CDR2 SASEGT. The germline V and J ends were trimmed by 1 base and 4 bases, with 7 bases remaining between them. DNA of the CDR3: TGTGCCAGCAGTGAAGTGGGAATCTATGGCTACACCTTC. Its translation is CASSEVGIYGYTF.

The chain links TRBV25-1 to TRBJ1-2; D ambiguous. With 1 base removed from V and 3 bases from J, the gap between germline ends came to 6 bases. The germline V gene has CDR1 MGHDK and CDR2 SYGVNS. The CDR3 runs to 13 residues. The DNA for the CDR3 is TGTGCCAGCAGTGAATGGGCATACTATGGCTACACCTTC. Translating gives CASSEWAYYGYTF.

This clonotype occurred many times. The genes are TRBV11-2 and TRBJ1-2, with no clear D. Trimming took off 5 bases at V and 3 bases at J, with 16 bases between the two ends. Germline V gene data show CDR1 as SGHAT and CDR2 as FQNNGV. CDR3 length: 15 residues. DNA for the CDR3: TGTGCCAGCAGCCGCCTAGACGCCTCGTACTATGGCTACACCTTC. It is translated as CASSRLDASYYGYTF. Full variable domain (missing parts from reference TRBV11-2 and TRBJ1-2): EAGVAQSPRYKIIEKRQSVAFWCNPISGHATLYWYQQILGQGPKLLIQFQNNGVVDDSQLPKDRFSAERLKGVDSTLKIQPAKLEDSAVYLCASSRLDASYYGYTFGSGTRLTVV.

The chain carries TRBV7-9 and TRBJ1-4; D is ambiguous. V was pared by 5 bases and J by 3 bases, with 10 bases between. There are 14 residues in the CDR3. Germline V CDR1 and CDR2: SEHNR, FQNEAQ (reference sequence). CDR3 sequence: CASSLTLPNEKLFF. DNA for the CDR3: TGTGCCAGCAGCCTGACATTACCTAATGAAAAACTGTTTTTT.

This chain connects TRBV18 to TRBJ2-5; D possibly matches TRBD1 or TRBD2 (5 bases each). Germline V lookup: CDR1 KGHSH, CDR2 LQKENI. CDR3 length: 15 residues. Deletions cut 0 bases from V and 5 bases from J, with 13 bases between. The chain's CDR3 is CASSPPATGGETQYF. The CDR3 DNA is TGTGCCAGCTCACCACCGGCTACAGGCGGGGAGACCCAGTACTTC.

This clonotype was picked up many times. The chain recombines TRBV7-8 with TRBJ1-1; 8 nucleotides agree with TRBD1. Germline V gene lookup returns CDR1 SGHVS and CDR2 FQNEAQ. The CDR3 runs 15 residues. The J segment lost 3 bases and the V segment lost 7 bases, leaving 10 bases of the junction unmatched. The CDR3 protein is CASNIQGAQDTEAFF. CDR3 DNA sequence: TGTGCCAGCAATATCCAGGGGGCCCAGGACACTGAAGCTTTCTTT.

The gene calls are TRBV6-1 and TRBJ1-4; D is possibly TRBD1 (6 bases). The germline CDR1 and CDR2 sequences are MNHNS and SASEGT. V lost 9 bases and J lost 0, with 20 bases in between. The CDR3 contains 17 residues. CDR3 amino acids: CAREGGGDEATNEKLFF. CDR3 bases: TGTGCCAGGGAAGGAGGGGGGGACGAAGCAACTAATGAAAAACTGTTTTTT.

The chain combines TRBV5-1 with TRBJ1-5, with a weak D call TRBD1 (6 bases). With 3 bases removed from V and 9 bases from J, the gap between germline ends came to 10 bases. The germline gives CDR1 SGHRS, CDR2 YFSETQ. CDR3 length: 12 amino acids. The CDR3 region has the DNA TGCGCCAGCAGCTCCGAGGGGGGGCCCCAGCATTTT. It yields the protein CASSSEGGPQHF.

As concerns this clonotype: A junction boundary mismatches the germline segment, possibly from a read error. CDR3 sequence (DNA): TGCGCCAGCAGTGAGTCCTGGCTAGCGGGGGGATTGAACACCGGGGAGCTGTTTTTT. Translating gives CASSESWLAGGLNTGELFF. The chain combines TRBV6-4 with TRBJ2-2; 11 positions agree with TRBD2. The CDR3 loop spans 19 amino acids. Germline loops: CDR1 MRHNA, CDR2 SNTAGT.

This clonotype was seen many times. V usage is TRBV5-1 and J usage is TRBJ2-7, with 8 bases identical to TRBD1. The CDR3 is made up of 14 amino acids. The V gene's germline CDR1 is SGHRS and CDR2 YFSETQ. J was trimmed by 5 bases and V by 4 bases; bases with no gene match: 8. CDR3 in DNA: TGCGCCAGCAGCGCGTGGGACAGGCGGAACGAGCAGTACTTC. Translating it yields CASSAWDRRNEQYF.

The sample holds many counts of this clonotype. The genes are TRBV5-1 and TRBJ1-4; the D is unclear. From germline, CDR1 is SGHRS and CDR2 YFSETQ. With 1 base removed from V and 0 bases from J, the gap between germline ends came to 7 bases. CDR3 length: 15 amino acids. CDR3 residues: CASSLIPATNEKLFF. CDR3 sequence (DNA): TGCGCCAGCAGCTTGATACCTGCAACTAATGAAAAACTGTTTTTT.

This clonotype has a count of ten or more. The chain couples TRBV5-1 to TRBJ2-2, with 8 bases identical to TRBD1. The germline CDR1 and CDR2 sequences are SGHRS and YFSETQ. J was trimmed by 2 bases and V by 0 bases; bases with no gene match: 3. The CDR3 runs to 16 residues. For the CDR3, the DNA is TGCGCCAGCAGCTTGGGTGGGACAGGAAACACCGGGGAGCTGTTTTTT. Encoded protein: CASSLGGTGNTGELFF.

J is TRBJ1-6 and V is TRBV5-8, with a weak D call TRBD1 (6 bases). Trimming pared 1 base from V and 0 bases from J, leaving 8 bases between. Germline CDR1 reads SGHTS; CDR2 reads YDEGEE. The CDR3 sequence is 16 residues long. Written as DNA, the CDR3 is TGTGCCAGCAGCTTGCGAGGGGGCTCCTATAATTCACCCCTCCACTTT. The encoded protein is CASSLRGGSYNSPLHF.

A few counts support this clonotype. The V call is TRBV15, the J call TRBJ2-2; D uncertain. This CDR3 region has 14 residues. V was clipped by 1 base and J by 0 bases, with 3 bases between them. Germline V gene sequence: CDR1 LNHNV, CDR2 YYDKDF (reference sequence). CDR3 sequence reads: CATSRVPNTGELFF. The CDR3 region has the DNA TGTGCCACCAGCAGAGTTCCGAACACCGGGGAGCTGTTTTTT.

This clonotype showed up just a few times. This chain joins TRBV6-1 and TRBJ1-2, with D tentatively TRBD1 (5 bases). Germline V gene lookup returns CDR1 MNHNS and CDR2 SASEGT. CDR3 size: 15 residues. The ends were cut back, 5 bases at V and 1 base at J, with 14 bases in the middle. CDR3 DNA sequence: TGTGCCAGCAGTCGCACGGGACCGGATAACTATGGCTACACCTTC. This codes for CASSRTGPDNYGYTF.

This clonotype appeared many times. The CDR3 DNA follows: TGTGCCAGCAGCCAAAGTGGGGGTAGAGATGAAAAACTGTTTTTT. The encoded protein is CASSQSGGRDEKLFF. The chain links TRBV3-1 to TRBJ1-4, with D perhaps TRBD1 (5 bases). The V end was cut by 2 bases, the J end by 6 bases, with 13 bases between. The CDR3 runs 15 residues. Germline V lookup: CDR1 LGHDT, CDR2 YNNKEL (reference sequence). Together with reference TRBV3-1 and TRBJ1-4, the CDR3 gives the full variable domain: DTAVSQTPKYLVTQMGNDKSIKCEQNLGHDTMYWYKQDSKKFLKIMFSYNNKELIINETVPNRFSPKSPDKAHLNLHINSLELGDSAVYFCASSQSGGRDEKLFFGSGTQLSVL.

In its sample, this clonotype was seen a few times. The chain joins TRBV4-1 to TRBJ2-2; D assignment may be TRBD1 or TRBD2 (5 bases each). The CDR3 is 18 amino acids. The ends were cut back, 0 bases at V and 0 bases at J, with 14 bases in the middle. CDR1 is MGHRA and CDR2 is YSYEKL in the germline V gene. CDR3 residues: CASSQESRDAANTGELFF. CDR3 in DNA: TGCGCCAGCAGCCAAGAGAGCCGGGACGCCGCGAACACCGGGGAGCTGTTTTTT.

Ten or more counts support this clonotype. This sequence joins TRBV11-2 and TRBJ1-1; D ambiguous. The CDR3 is 18 amino acids. Trimming left V 0 bases short and J 4 bases short, with 21 bases between. Germline V gene data show CDR1 as SGHAT and CDR2 as FQNNGV. CDR3 DNA sequence: TGTGCCAGCAGCTTAGATCCAGGATTGATGTCCTGGGTCACTGAAGCTTTCTTT. Translated, it gives CASSLDPGLMSWVTEAFF.

This clonotype was found a few times. V usage is TRBV6-5 and J usage is TRBJ1-3; perhaps TRBD1 as D (5 bases). Between the trimmed V and J ends, which lost 1 base and 0 bases, there was a span of 13 bases. Germline V gene lookup returns CDR1 MNHEY and CDR2 SVGAGI. This CDR3 region has 17 residues. The DNA of the CDR3 is TGTGCCAGCAGTTACTTCCCCCCCGGGACCTCTGGAAACACCATATATTTT. Translating it yields CASSYFPPGTSGNTIYF.